This T cell receptor (beta chain) comes out of a study of response to subunit inactivated influenza vaccine. Study results and caveats: The authors put forward the suggestion that each seasonal influenza vaccination may bring in only a limited number of new T cells.

TCRdb recomputed calls from the RT-PCR reads with MiXCR, one row per CDR3 protein. There are 280,000 or so distinct CDR3 sequences in the sample; just over 20% occur only once, and more than 8.5% lies in the top ten. Trimming removed 3 bases from V and 7 bases from J, with 13 bases in between. CDR1 and CDR2 (germline): SGHTA, FQGNSA. CDR3 length: 13 residues. At least ten counts were recorded for this clonotype. Its antigen is not identified. The chain is built from TRBV7-2 and TRBJ2-7; no clear D. This sample comprised PBMCs from blood, obtained about 20 months after vaccination. This TCR was recovered from a man between 50 and 69 years old who received an inactivated influenza vaccine. The CDR3 region is CASSLGWAGEQYF. CDR3 coding DNA: TGTGCCAGCAGCTTGGGTTGGGCCGGGGAGCAGTACTTC.